These 13 T cell receptor beta chains were all obtained from the same sample, sequenced in a study of blood T cell repertoires in COVID-19. The table came from immunoSEQ multiplex PCR; TCRdb's copy has only in-frame clones and leaves some out. Among 150,000 to 200,000 clones listed, roughly 80% were seen once. The sequencing sample was made of PBMCs or T cells enriched from blood (not recorded which). These TCRs come from a man between 60 and 75 years old who had been exposed to COVID-19.

The J gene is TRBJ2-5, the V gene TRBV19; the match to TRBD1 covers 7 bases. J was trimmed by 5 bases and V by 4 bases; bases with no gene match: 22. The CDR3 consists of 19 residues. Germline CDR1 is LNHDA and CDR2 is SQIVND (reference sequence). The CDR3 nucleotides read TGTGCCAGTAGTACGACAGGGTTTCCTCGTACAAGGTCTTTGGAGACCCAGTACTTC. This gives the protein CASSTTGFPRTRSLETQYF.

The genes are TRBV12-5 and TRBJ2-7; 8 positions agree with TRBD1. Germline V CDR1 and CDR2: LGHNT, FRNRAP. Losses at the gene ends were 3 bases for V and 5 bases for J; bases not matched to a gene: 15. The CDR3 sequence is 17 residues long. CDR3 residues: CASGLDLSGTGNHEQYF. Written as DNA, the CDR3 is TGTGCTAGTGGTTTAGACTTATCCGGGACAGGTAACCACGAGCAGTACTTC.

This clone was picked up one time. The chain employs TRBV7-2 and TRBJ1-4; 7 positions agree with TRBD1. CDR1 and CDR2 (germline): SGHTA, FQGNSA. The length of the CDR3 is 14 residues. The J segment lost 6 bases and the V segment lost 3 bases, leaving 4 bases of the junction unmatched. In nucleotides, the CDR3 is TGTGCCAGCAGCTTGGCCGGGACAGATGAAAAACTGTTTTTT. It specifies CASSLAGTDEKLFF.

V gene TRBV11-2 combines with J gene TRBJ1-3, with D hard to call. Germline assignment: CDR1 SGHAT and CDR2 FQNNGV. The CDR3 length is 15 residues. Deletions cut 2 bases from V and 0 bases from J, with 8 bases between. CDR3 sequence reads: CASSLFGVSGNTIYF. DNA for the CDR3: TGTGCCAGCAGCTTATTCGGAGTCTCTGGAAACACCATATATTTT.

This clone was detected a few times. The V and J genes are TRBV5-4 and TRBJ1-1; D might be TRBD1 (6 bases). Trimming took off 0 bases at V and 11 bases at J, with 11 bases between the two ends. Germline lookup yields CDR1 SGHNT and CDR2 YYREEE (reference sequence). CDR3 size: 12 residues. CDR3 in amino acids: CASSLDRAGAFF. The CDR3 DNA sequence: TGTGCCAGCAGCTTGGACAGGGCGGGCGCTTTCTTT.

This clone occurred a few times. V is TRBV7-3 and J is TRBJ1-2; 7 bases agree with TRBD1. After removal of 1 base from V and 4 bases from J, the junction contained 6 bases not matched to a gene. The length of the CDR3 is 15 residues. Germline lookup yields CDR1 SGHTA and CDR2 FQGTGA. CDR3 amino acids: CASSLSPDRVYGYTF. CDR3 bases: TGTGCCAGCAGCTTAAGTCCCGACAGGGTCTATGGCTACACCTTC.

The V call is TRBV9, the J call TRBJ2-1, with TRBD2 identical over 10 bases. Germline CDR1 is SGDLS and CDR2 is YYNGEE. The J segment lost 6 bases and the V segment lost 0 bases, leaving 6 bases of the junction unmatched. CDR3 size: 16 residues. CDR3: CASSVVASGRLNEQFF. The CDR3 nucleotides read TGTGCCAGCAGCGTAGTTGCTAGCGGGAGACTCAATGAGCAGTTCTTC.

This clone was detected many times. V and J are TRBV14 and TRBJ1-1, with TRBD1 as a possible D gene (6 bases). Germline loops: CDR1 SGHDN, CDR2 FVKESK. This CDR3 has 14 amino acids. The V gene lost 4 bases and the J gene lost 1 base, with 10 bases spanning the gap. The chain's CDR3 is CASSPRGGNTEAFF. DNA for the CDR3: TGTGCCAGCAGCCCGAGGGGGGGGAACACTGAAGCTTTCTTT.

The gene calls are TRBV11-3 and TRBJ2-7; perhaps TRBD2 as D (6 bases). V dropped 5 bases and J dropped 3 bases, with 14 bases sitting between them. This CDR3 region has 14 residues. Germline-derived CDR1 and CDR2 are SGHNT and YENEEA. CDR3 amino acids: CASSLGRGDYEQYF. In DNA form, the CDR3 reads TGTGCCAGCAGCCTGGGGCGGGGAGACTACGAGCAGTACTTC.

The V call is TRBV6-5, the J call TRBJ1-2, with TRBD1 as a possible D gene (5 bases). Germline-derived CDR1 and CDR2 are MNHEY and SVGAGI. CDR3 length: 13 amino acids. Deletions cut 4 bases from V and 5 bases from J, with 11 bases between. CDR3 coding DNA: TGTGCCAGCAGTTCCCCCAAGGGGTATGGCTACACCTTC. Translation: CASSSPKGYGYTF.

The V and J genes are TRBV2 and TRBJ2-5, with 8 nucleotides matching TRBD1. The germline CDR1 and CDR2 sequences are SNHLY and FYNNEI. J lost 2 bases, V lost 8 bases, and 4 bases had no gene match. The length of the CDR3 is 13 residues. The chain's CDR3 is CASDRGIQETQYF. The CDR3 DNA sequence: TGTGCCAGCGACAGGGGAATACAAGAGACCCAGTACTTC.

DNA for the CDR3: TGTGCCTGGAGTCCTACGGCGGGACCCCTCCACTTT. It codes for CAWSPTAGPLHF. The chain combines TRBV30 with TRBJ1-6; unclear D gene. V shed 2 bases and J shed 12 bases, with 11 bases lying between them. From germline, CDR1 is GTSNPN and CDR2 SVGIG (reference sequence). The CDR3 spans 12 residues. The variable domain in full, completed from reference TRBV30 and TRBJ1-6, reads SQTIHQWPATLVQPVGSPLSLECTVEGTSNPNLYWYRQAAGRGLQLLFYSVGIGQISSEVPQNLSASRPQDRQFILSSKKLLLSDSGFYLCAWSPTAGPLHFGNGTRLTVT.

The rearrangement uses TRBV7-9 and TRBJ2-7; 7 bases agree with TRBD2. The CDR3 extends over 14 amino acids. The junction had 9 bases not matched to a gene; V was cut back by 5 bases and J by 5 bases. Germline CDR1 reads SEHNR; CDR2 reads FQNEAQ (reference sequence). The DNA for the CDR3 is TGTGCCAGCAGCGGAAGGACTAGATCCGACGAGCAGTACTTC. Its translation: CASSGRTRSDEQYF.